This T cell receptor (beta chain) was captured in a study of radiation and T cells in renal cell carcinoma. Overall study: Nephrectomy followed 15 Gy stereotactic body radiation by 4 weeks.

Study outcomes and limitations: Top tumor clonotypes rose in blood 2 weeks post-radiation, then contracted.

Time point given: blood 2 weeks post-SBRT. The treatment: 15 Gy SBRT to primary tumor, nephrectomy 4 weeks later. Blood was sampled at baseline, 2 weeks and 4 weeks after SBRT. Clear cell pathology was present in this patient's renal cell carcinoma. Comments on this clone: Its antigen is still unknown.

The method was immunoSEQ multiplex PCR; TCRdb's version includes in-frame clones alone and lacks a portion of them. The top ten clones hold 5.8% of a sample with more than 100,000 clones, more than 70% of them seen once. Germline V gene data show CDR1 as SNHLY and CDR2 as FYNNEI. The germline V and J ends were trimmed by 7 bases and 0 bases, with 7 bases remaining between them. The CDR3 length is 12 residues. The sequence came from a woman in her 70s with renal cell carcinoma. Here the sequenced sample was blood, taken from a patient whose treatment included radiotherapy and nephrectomy. The J gene is TRBJ2-7, the V gene TRBV2, with D possibly being TRBD1 or TRBD2 (6 bases each). The CDR3 coding sequence is TGTGCCAGCACGGGGGCCTCCTACGAGCAGTACTTC. It translates to CASTGASYEQYF. Combining the CDR3 with reference TRBV2 and TRBJ2-7 gives the whole variable domain EPEVTQTPSHQVTQMGQEVILRCVPISNHLYFYWYRQILGQKVEFLVSFYNNEISEKSEIFDDQFSVERPDGSNFTLKIRSTKLEDSAMYFCASTGASYEQYFGPGTRLTVT.